Each of the 8 T cell receptor beta chains below was sequenced from the same sample in a study of PD-L1 blockade in urothelial cancer. Sequencing used immunoSEQ multiplex PCR; TCRdb keeps in-frame clones, though not all of them. This table holds over 45,000 clones, roughly 86% found once. Sequences were derived from PBMCs, sampled around atezolizumab (anti-PD-L1) treatment. These receptors were obtained from a man in his fifties with urothelial cancer.

This sequence joins TRBV19 and TRBJ2-5; D is possibly TRBD2 (5 bases). Trimming removed 3 bases from V and 6 bases from J, with 20 bases in between. The CDR3 is 16 residues long. CDR1 is LNHDA and CDR2 is SQIVND in the germline V gene (reference sequence). In DNA form, the CDR3 reads TGTGCCAGTAGTATCCGGGGTCGCCCCAGTGGGAAGACCCAGTACTTC. Translating it yields CASSIRGRPSGKTQYF. The whole variable domain, remainder taken from reference TRBV19 and TRBJ2-5, is DGGITQSPKYLFRKEGQNVTLSCEQNLNHDAMYWYRQDPGQGLRLIYYSQIVNDFQKGDIAEGYSVSREKKESFPLTVTSAQKNPTAFYLCASSIRGRPSGKTQYFGPGTRLLVL.

The chain joins TRBV15 to TRBJ1-5; possibly TRBD1 for D (5 bases). Trimming stripped 6 bases from V and 6 bases from J, with 15 bases between. The CDR3 totals 14 residues. CDR1 LNHNV and CDR2 YYDKDF come from the germline V gene (reference sequence). The CDR3 sequence is CATSWGGVTQPQHF. The CDR3 nucleotides are TGTGCCACCAGTTGGGGAGGGGTCACTCAGCCCCAGCATTTT.

This chain links TRBV18 with TRBJ2-1, with D tentatively TRBD1 (5 bases). The germline gives CDR1 KGHSH, CDR2 LQKENI. V was pared by 1 base and J by 0 bases, with 10 bases between. The CDR3 is 16 residues long. CDR3 region: CASSPQGLYSYNEQFF. The CDR3 DNA follows: TGTGCCAGCTCACCACAGGGGCTGTACTCCTACAATGAGCAGTTCTTC.

V gene TRBV6-5 combines with J gene TRBJ2-2; 7 positions match TRBD1. CDR3 length: 15 amino acids. Per the germline V gene, CDR1 is MNHEY and CDR2 is SVGAGI. V trimming: 2 bases; J trimming: 7 bases; junction bases outside the gene matches: 7. CDR3 DNA: TGTGCCAGCAGTTACGCGACCGGGACAGTCGGGGAGCTGTTTTTT. Encoded protein: CASSYATGTVGELFF.

This clone was seen only a few times. The rearrangement joins TRBV7-9 to TRBJ2-7; 9 bases align to TRBD2. Germline CDR1 and CDR2: SEHNR and FQNEAQ (reference sequence). The CDR3 loop spans 15 amino acids. The ends lost 2 bases at V and 2 bases at J; junction bases unmatched: 4. Written as DNA, the CDR3 is TGTGCCAGCAGCTTAATCGCGGGAGGGACCTACGAGCAGTACTTC. Protein product: CASSLIAGGTYEQYF.

The chain couples TRBV27 to TRBJ2-1; 8 bases align to TRBD2. With 4 bases clipped from V and 0 bases from J, the junction kept 5 bases outside the gene matches. The CDR3 runs 16 residues. Germline loops: CDR1 MNHEY, CDR2 SMNVEV (reference sequence). The CDR3 sequence: CASSSIAGHSYNEQFF. The CDR3 DNA sequence: TGTGCCAGCAGTTCAATAGCGGGACACTCCTACAATGAGCAGTTCTTC.

The gene calls are TRBV5-4 and TRBJ1-3; the D is unclear. There are 13 residues in the CDR3. CDR1 is SGHNT and CDR2 is YYREEE in the germline V gene (reference sequence). Trimming took 5 bases from V and 11 from J, leaving 17 bases between them. The CDR3 loop is CASSYGGVLSIYF. The CDR3 DNA sequence: TGTGCCAGCAGTTACGGCGGGGTTTTGTCCATATATTTT.

This clone appeared once. The chain is built from TRBV21-1 and TRBJ2-3; the table's D gene call, TRBD2, was not cross checked with the DNA. TRBV21-1 corresponds to a pseudogene. The CDR3 spans 18 residues. CDR3 loop: CASSKALWTSGDTDTQYF. CDR3 DNA: TGTGCCAGCAGCAAAGCCCTCTGGACTAGCGGGGACACAGATACGCAGTATTTT.